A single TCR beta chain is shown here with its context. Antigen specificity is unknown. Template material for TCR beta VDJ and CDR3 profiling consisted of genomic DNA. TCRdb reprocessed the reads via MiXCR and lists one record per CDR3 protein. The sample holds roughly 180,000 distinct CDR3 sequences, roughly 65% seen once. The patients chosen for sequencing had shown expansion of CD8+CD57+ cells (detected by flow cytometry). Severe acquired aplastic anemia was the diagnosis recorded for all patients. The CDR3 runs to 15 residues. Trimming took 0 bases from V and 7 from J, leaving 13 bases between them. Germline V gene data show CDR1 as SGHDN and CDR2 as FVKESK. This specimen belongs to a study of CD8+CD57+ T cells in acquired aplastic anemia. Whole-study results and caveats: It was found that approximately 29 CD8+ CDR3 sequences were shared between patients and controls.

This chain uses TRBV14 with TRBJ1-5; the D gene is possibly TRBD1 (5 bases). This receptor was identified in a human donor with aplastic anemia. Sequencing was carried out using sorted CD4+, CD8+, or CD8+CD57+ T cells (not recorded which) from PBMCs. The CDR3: CASSQEGRAWQPQHF. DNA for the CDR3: TGTGCCAGCAGCCAAGAGGGACGGGCTTGGCAGCCCCAGCATTTT.